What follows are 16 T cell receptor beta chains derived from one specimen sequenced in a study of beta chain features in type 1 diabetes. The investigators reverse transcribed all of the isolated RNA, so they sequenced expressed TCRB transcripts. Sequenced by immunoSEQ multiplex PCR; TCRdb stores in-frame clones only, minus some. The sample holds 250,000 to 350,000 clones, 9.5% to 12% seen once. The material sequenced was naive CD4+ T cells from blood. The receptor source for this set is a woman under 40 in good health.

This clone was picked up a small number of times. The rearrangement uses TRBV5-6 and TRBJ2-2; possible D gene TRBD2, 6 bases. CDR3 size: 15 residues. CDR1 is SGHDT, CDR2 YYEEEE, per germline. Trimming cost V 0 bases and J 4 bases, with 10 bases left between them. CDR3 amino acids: CASSLGGALTGELFF. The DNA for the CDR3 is TGTGCCAGCAGCTTGGGCGGGGCGCTCACCGGGGAGCTGTTTTTT.

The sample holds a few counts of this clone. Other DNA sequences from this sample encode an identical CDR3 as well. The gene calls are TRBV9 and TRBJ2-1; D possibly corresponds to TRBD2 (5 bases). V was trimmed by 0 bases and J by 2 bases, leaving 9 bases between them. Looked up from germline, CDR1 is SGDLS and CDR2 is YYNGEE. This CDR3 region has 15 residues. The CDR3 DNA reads TGTGCCAGCAGCGTAGTGTCCGGGACCTACAATGAGCAGTTCTTC. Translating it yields CASSVVSGTYNEQFF.

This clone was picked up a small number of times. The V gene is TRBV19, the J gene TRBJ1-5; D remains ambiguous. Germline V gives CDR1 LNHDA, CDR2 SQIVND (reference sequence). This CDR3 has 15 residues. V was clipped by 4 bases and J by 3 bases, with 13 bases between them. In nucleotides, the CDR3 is TGTGCCAGTAGTAACGGTGGCGGGAACAATCAGCCCCAGCATTTT. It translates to CASSNGGGNNQPQHF.

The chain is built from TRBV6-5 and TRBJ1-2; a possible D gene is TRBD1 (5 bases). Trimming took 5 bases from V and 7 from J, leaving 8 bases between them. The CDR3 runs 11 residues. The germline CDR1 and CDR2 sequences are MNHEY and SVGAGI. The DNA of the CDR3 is TGTGCCAGCAGTCAGGGTTCTGGCTACACCTTC. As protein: CASSQGSGYTF.

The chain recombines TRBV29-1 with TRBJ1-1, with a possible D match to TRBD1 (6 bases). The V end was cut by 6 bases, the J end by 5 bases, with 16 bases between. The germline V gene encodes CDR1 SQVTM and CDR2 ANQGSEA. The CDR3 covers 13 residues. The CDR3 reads CSVVQGRGTEAFF. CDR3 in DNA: TGCAGCGTCGTTCAGGGAAGGGGGACTGAAGCTTTCTTT.

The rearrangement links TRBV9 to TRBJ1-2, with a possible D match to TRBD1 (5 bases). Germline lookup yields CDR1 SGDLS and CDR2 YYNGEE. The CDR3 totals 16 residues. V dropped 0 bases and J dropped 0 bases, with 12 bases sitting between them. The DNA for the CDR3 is TGTGCCAGCAGCGTAGAGAAGGGGATAGCTAACTATGGCTACACCTTC. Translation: CASSVEKGIANYGYTF.

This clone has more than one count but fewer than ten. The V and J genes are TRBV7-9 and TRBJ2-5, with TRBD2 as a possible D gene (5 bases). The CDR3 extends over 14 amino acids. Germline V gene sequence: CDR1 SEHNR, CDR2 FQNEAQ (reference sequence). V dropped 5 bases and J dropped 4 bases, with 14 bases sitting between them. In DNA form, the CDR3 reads TGTGCCAGCAGCCTCTCCGGGGTAGGAGAGACCCAGTACTTC. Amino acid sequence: CASSLSGVGETQYF.

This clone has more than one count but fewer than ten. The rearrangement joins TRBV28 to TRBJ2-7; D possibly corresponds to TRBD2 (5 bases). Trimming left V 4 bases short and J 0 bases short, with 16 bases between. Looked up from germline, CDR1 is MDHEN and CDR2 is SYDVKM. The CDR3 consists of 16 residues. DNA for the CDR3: TGTGCCAGCAGTTCACTAAGCGGACCAAGCTCCTACGAGCAGTACTTC. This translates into CASSSLSGPSSYEQYF.

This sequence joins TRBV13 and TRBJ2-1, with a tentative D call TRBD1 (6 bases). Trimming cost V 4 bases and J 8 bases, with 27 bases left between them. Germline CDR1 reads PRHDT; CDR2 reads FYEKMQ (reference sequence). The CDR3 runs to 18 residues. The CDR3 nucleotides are TGTGCCAGCAGCTCGCAAACCATCCTTCGGGACACCCGACATGAGCAGTTCTTC. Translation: CASSSQTILRDTRHEQFF.

CDR3 in amino acids: CASSLVPGGAYEQYF. For the CDR3, the DNA is TGTGCCAGCAGCTTAGTCCCGGGTGGGGCCTACGAGCAGTACTTC. The V gene is TRBV11-1, the J gene TRBJ2-5; D ambiguous. The DNA end is a closer match to TRBJ2-7, so the J assignment may be wrong. This CDR3 is 15 amino acids long. The V gene's germline CDR1 is SGHAT and CDR2 FQDESV (reference sequence).

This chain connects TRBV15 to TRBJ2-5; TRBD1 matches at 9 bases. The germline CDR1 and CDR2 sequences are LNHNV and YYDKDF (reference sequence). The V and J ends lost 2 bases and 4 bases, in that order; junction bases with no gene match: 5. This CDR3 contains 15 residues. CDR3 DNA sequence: TGTGCCACCAGCAGAACAGGGACAGGGAGAGAGACCCAGTACTTC. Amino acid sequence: CATSRTGTGRETQYF.

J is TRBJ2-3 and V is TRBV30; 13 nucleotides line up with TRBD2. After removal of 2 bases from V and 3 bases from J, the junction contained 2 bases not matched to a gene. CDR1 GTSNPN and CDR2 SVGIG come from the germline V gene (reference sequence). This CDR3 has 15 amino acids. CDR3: CAWSPGLAGTDTQYF. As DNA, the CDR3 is TGTGCCTGGAGTCCGGGACTAGCGGGAACAGATACGCAGTATTTT. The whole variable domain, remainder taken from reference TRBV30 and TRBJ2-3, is SQTIHQWPATLVQPVGSPLSLECTVEGTSNPNLYWYRQAAGRGLQLLFYSVGIGQISSEVPQNLSASRPQDRQFILSSKKLLLSDSGFYLCAWSPGLAGTDTQYFGPGTRLTVL.

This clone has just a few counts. DNA for the CDR3: TGTGCCAGCAACACAGAATCCTCTGGAAACACCATATATTTT. As protein: CASNTESSGNTIYF. The chain recombines TRBV7-9 with TRBJ1-3; no definite D call. Trimming took 7 bases from V and 0 from J, leaving 10 bases between them. The length of the CDR3 is 14 residues. Germline CDR1 is SEHNR and CDR2 is FQNEAQ (reference sequence).

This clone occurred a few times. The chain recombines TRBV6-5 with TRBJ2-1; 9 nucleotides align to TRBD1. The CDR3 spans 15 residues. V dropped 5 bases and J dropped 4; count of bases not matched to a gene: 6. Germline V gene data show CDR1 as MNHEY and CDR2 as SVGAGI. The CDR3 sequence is CASSPGTGRYNEQFF. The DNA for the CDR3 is TGTGCCAGCAGTCCCGGGACAGGGAGGTACAATGAGCAGTTCTTC.

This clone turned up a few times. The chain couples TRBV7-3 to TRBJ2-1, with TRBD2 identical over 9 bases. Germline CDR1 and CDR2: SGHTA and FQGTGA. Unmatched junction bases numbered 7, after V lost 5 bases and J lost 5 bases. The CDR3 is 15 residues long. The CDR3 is CASSPGLARNNEQFF. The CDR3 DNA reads TGTGCCAGCAGCCCAGGACTAGCGCGGAACAATGAGCAGTTCTTC. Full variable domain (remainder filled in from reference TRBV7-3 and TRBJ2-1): GAGVSQTPSNKVTEKGKYVELRCDPISGHTALYWYRQSLGQGPEFLIYFQGTGAADDSGLPNDRFFAVRPEGSVSTLKIQRTERGDSAVYLCASSPGLARNNEQFFGPGTRLTVL.

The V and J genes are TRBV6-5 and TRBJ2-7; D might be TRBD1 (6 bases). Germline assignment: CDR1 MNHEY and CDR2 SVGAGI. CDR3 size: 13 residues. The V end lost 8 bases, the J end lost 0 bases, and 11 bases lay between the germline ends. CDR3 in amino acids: CASQRGSSYEQYF. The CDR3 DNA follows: TGTGCCAGCCAAAGGGGGAGCTCCTACGAGCAGTACTTC.